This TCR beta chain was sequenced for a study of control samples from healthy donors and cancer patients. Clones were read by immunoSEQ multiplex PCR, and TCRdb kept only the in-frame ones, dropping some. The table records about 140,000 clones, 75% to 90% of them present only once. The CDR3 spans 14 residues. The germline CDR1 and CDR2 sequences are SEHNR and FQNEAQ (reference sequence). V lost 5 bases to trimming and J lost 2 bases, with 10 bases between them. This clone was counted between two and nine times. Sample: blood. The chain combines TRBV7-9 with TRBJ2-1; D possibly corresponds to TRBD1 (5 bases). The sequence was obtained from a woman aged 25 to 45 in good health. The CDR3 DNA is TGTGCCAGCAGCCCTCTGGGGCCCTACAATGAGCAGTTCTTC. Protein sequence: CASSPLGPYNEQFF.